The 6 T cell receptor beta chains below all came from one sample that was sequenced in a study of cytomegalovirus exposure and HLA in healthy donors. 60 Vbeta and 13 Jbeta primers were used in PCR. Some clones are missing from TCRdb's copy, which holds only in-frame ones; the method was immunoSEQ multiplex PCR. The sample consists of 100,000 to 150,000 clones, roughly four fifths of them appearing once. The sequencing input was PBMCs. All receptors come from a male donor in good health and CMV-seropositive.

The rearrangement links TRBV7-2 to TRBJ2-2; 10 bases fit TRBD2. The germline gives CDR1 SGHTA, CDR2 FQGNSA. The CDR3 is 16 residues long. Germline trimming cut 3 bases from V and 4 bases from J; bases unmatched to any gene: 5. The CDR3: CASSFGLAGVTGELFF. DNA for the CDR3: TGTGCCAGCAGCTTTGGGCTAGCGGGAGTCACCGGGGAGCTGTTTTTT. The variable domain in full, completed from reference TRBV7-2 and TRBJ2-2, reads GAGVSQSPSNKVTEKGKDVELRCDPISGHTALYWYRQSLGQGLEFLIYFQGNSAPDKSGLPSDRFSAERTGGSVSTLTIQRTQQEDSAVYLCASSFGLAGVTGELFFGEGSRLTVL.

Only one count was recorded for this clone. The rearrangement joins TRBV28 to TRBJ2-5; 8 bases line up with TRBD1. V lost 3 bases to trimming and J lost 3 bases; unmatched junction nucleotides: 9. Germline V gene lookup returns CDR1 MDHEN and CDR2 SYDVKM. The CDR3 has 16 residues. The CDR3: CASSFPLRTGKETQYF. The DNA of the CDR3 is TGTGCCAGCAGTTTCCCCCTCCGGACAGGGAAAGAGACCCAGTACTTC.

V usage is TRBV20-1 and J usage is TRBJ1-4; D may be TRBD1 (6 bases). V was clipped by 5 bases and J by 6 bases, with 7 bases between them. CDR3 length: 11 amino acids. The V gene's germline CDR1 is DFQATT and CDR2 SNEGSKA (reference sequence). The CDR3 here is CSAHRDEKLFF. CDR3 coding DNA: TGCAGTGCTCACAGGGATGAAAAACTGTTTTTT.

The chain carries TRBV4-2 and TRBJ2-7, with TRBD1 as a possible D gene (6 bases). This CDR3 spans 19 amino acids. In germline, CDR1 is LGHNA, CDR2 YNFKEQ. Trimming removed 0 bases from V and 3 bases from J, with 24 bases in between. In DNA form, the CDR3 reads TGTGCCAGCAGCCAAGACCCCAGCGGCCGGGACAACCTATTCTACGAGCAGTACTTC. This encodes CASSQDPSGRDNLFYEQYF.

This clone was counted once. This chain joins TRBV28 and TRBJ1-4; a possible D gene is TRBD1 (5 bases). Looked up from germline, CDR1 is MDHEN and CDR2 is SYDVKM. The length of the CDR3 is 17 residues. V was pared by 7 bases and J by 0 bases, with 18 bases between. The CDR3 reads CASTFGGGSPTNEKLFF. The CDR3 nucleotides read TGTGCCAGCACCTTCGGGGGAGGAAGTCCAACTAATGAAAAACTGTTTTTT.

The CDR3 reads CASSFMTGGVEQFF. CDR3 coding DNA: TGCGCCAGCAGCTTCATGACGGGAGGGGTTGAGCAGTTCTTC. The chain couples TRBV5-1 to TRBJ2-1, with 8 bases fitting TRBD2. Germline CDR1 is SGHRS and CDR2 is YFSETQ. This CDR3 comprises 14 residues. With 2 bases clipped from V and 9 bases from J, the junction kept 7 bases outside the gene matches.